The 5 T cell receptor beta chains given below trace back to one sample, sequenced in a study of shared T cell receptors in the human thymus. The table came from immunoSEQ multiplex PCR; TCRdb's copy has only in-frame clones and leaves some out. The sample includes more than 550,000 clones, approximately 85% of them seen just once. These data were also reused for a study on human thymus T cells.

What was sequenced was thymocytes. Source of these receptors: a girl in the first two years of life with a congenital heart defect.

This rearrangement joins TRBV2 to TRBJ1-2; D is perhaps TRBD1 (6 bases). The CDR3 covers 14 residues. V dropped 3 bases and J dropped 3 bases, with 11 bases sitting between them. Germline-derived CDR1 and CDR2 are SNHLY and FYNNEI. The CDR3 sequence: CASSDPWTDYGYTF. The CDR3 bases are TGTGCCAGCAGTGACCCATGGACAGACTATGGCTACACCTTC. Using reference TRBV2 and TRBJ1-2 for the parts outside the CDR3, the full variable domain is EPEVTQTPSHQVTQMGQEVILRCVPISNHLYFYWYRQILGQKVEFLVSFYNNEISEKSEIFDDQFSVERPDGSNFTLKIRSTKLEDSAMYFCASSDPWTDYGYTFGSGTRLTVV.

This sequence joins TRBV12-5 and TRBJ1-2; D perhaps matches TRBD1 (6 bases). The V end lost 2 bases, the J end lost 5 bases, and 15 bases lay between the germline ends. This CDR3 contains 15 residues. Germline CDR1 and CDR2: LGHNT and FRNRAP. CDR3 in amino acids: CASGLNREVGYGYTF. CDR3 sequence (DNA): TGTGCTAGTGGTTTGAACAGGGAAGTTGGGTATGGCTACACCTTC.

The chain has TRBV5-1 and TRBJ1-2; 9 bases line up with TRBD1. The germline gives CDR1 SGHRS, CDR2 YFSETQ. V trimming: 1 base; J trimming: 4 bases; junction bases outside the gene matches: 5. The CDR3 is made up of 15 amino acids. The CDR3: CASSLSRTGAYGYTF. CDR3 in DNA: TGCGCCAGCAGCTTGAGCAGGACAGGGGCCTATGGCTACACCTTC.

V and J are TRBV29-1 and TRBJ1-2; D gene uncertain. V was trimmed by 0 bases and J by 8 bases, leaving 7 bases between them. CDR1 is SQVTM, CDR2 ANQGSEA, per germline. The CDR3 has 11 amino acids. The DNA of the CDR3 is TGCAGCGTTGAAGATCGAGGGGGCTACACCTTC. It is translated as CSVEDRGGYTF.

This chain joins TRBV27 and TRBJ1-2; a possible D gene is TRBD1 (6 bases). The germline V gene has CDR1 MNHEY and CDR2 SMNVEV (reference sequence). The ends were cut back, 4 bases at V and 8 bases at J, with 17 bases in the middle. The CDR3 consists of 14 residues. As DNA, the CDR3 is TGTGCCAGCAGTTGTACCACAGGGTTGAAAGGCTACACCTTC. Its translation is CASSCTTGLKGYTF.